The clone carrying this TCR beta chain occurred once. This record comes from a study of blood T cell repertoires in COVID-19. Whole-study context: Sample material is recorded as cDNA or gDNA derived from T cells, B-cell-depleted T cells, or PBMCs.

The V end lost 5 bases, the J end lost 2 bases, and 14 bases lay between the germline ends. There are 15 residues in the CDR3. Germline V gives CDR1 SGHRS, CDR2 YFSETQ. Sequenced by immunoSEQ multiplex PCR; TCRdb stores in-frame clones only, minus some. In the table there are roughly 100,000 clones, around 88% of which are singletons. V gene TRBV5-1 combines with J gene TRBJ1-3, with D perhaps TRBD1 (6 bases). The material sequenced was peripheral blood. The TCR sequence derives from a woman in her 70s with acute or convalescent COVID-19. This CDR3 is CASSPAGETGNTIYF. The CDR3 DNA follows: TGCGCCAGCAGTCCCGCAGGGGAAACTGGAAACACCATATATTTT.